This entry concerns a single T cell receptor (beta chain). The CDR3 has 14 amino acids. From germline, CDR1 is MNHEY and CDR2 SMNVEV (reference sequence). Trimming shortened V by 3 bases and J by 5 bases, and 12 bases separated the two germline ends. The run depth of the assay was deep. Clones were read by immunoSEQ multiplex PCR, and TCRdb kept only the in-frame ones, dropping some. The sample comprises 2 million to 2.5 million clones, approximately 95% of which are singletons, and 0.35% to 0.5% rests with the top ten. The data were obtained in a study of shared clonotypes between healthy human individuals. Looking at the study overall: A donor's plate count was three for CD4 naive and three for CD4 memory; CD8 naive had two and CD8 memory one.

The TCR sequence derives from a man between 18 and 29 years old in good health. Some clones in this sample may be carry-over from other donors' samples. The chain employs TRBV27 and TRBJ2-3; D not resolved. Sequencing input: naive CD4+ T cells from PBMCs. Subset given: CD45RA+ positively selected. Here the CDR3 reads CASSFSASVDTQYF. In nucleotides, the CDR3 is TGTGCCAGCAGTTTCTCTGCTTCGGTAGATACGCAGTATTTT.